This paragraph covers one TCR beta chain sequence. These data are taken from a study of cytomegalovirus exposure and HLA in healthy donors. The PCR contained 60 Vbeta and 13 Jbeta primers. The protocol was immunoSEQ multiplex PCR, while the TCRdb copy is restricted to in-frame clones and leaves out a portion. The repertoire includes about 200,000 clones, 75% to 85% of them detected once, and about 0.37% sits in the top ten. Germline V gene data show CDR1 as DFQATT and CDR2 as SNEGSKA (reference sequence). The CDR3 has 11 residues. The V end lost 3 bases, the J end lost 6 bases, and 6 bases lay between the germline ends.

The chain uses TRBV20-1 and TRBJ2-1; D remains unclear. Sequencing input: PBMCs. The clonotype originates from a male donor in good health and CMV-seropositive. The CDR3 region has the DNA TGCAGTGCTAGTACGGGCAATGAGCAGTTCTTC. Protein sequence: CSASTGNEQFF.